One and the same sample provided the 23 T cell receptor beta chains below, sequenced in a study of shared clonotypes between healthy human individuals. The table came from immunoSEQ multiplex PCR; TCRdb's copy has only in-frame clones and leaves some out. The sample includes around 2,000,000 clones, around 95% of them seen just once. The specimen was naive CD4+ T cells sorted from blood. Subset defined: CD45RA+ positively selected. Source of these receptors: a man aged 18 to 30 in good health.

This clone was recorded only once. Other DNA sequences in the sample encode the same CDR3. The rearrangement uses TRBV7-9 and TRBJ1-1, with D uncertain. Trimming took 5 bases from V and 0 from J, leaving 4 bases between them. CDR1 SEHNR and CDR2 FQNEAQ come from the germline V gene (reference sequence). This CDR3 spans 12 amino acids. The CDR3: CASSRVNTEAFF. The CDR3 DNA reads TGTGCCAGCAGCAGAGTGAACACTGAAGCTTTCTTT.

Only one count was recorded for this clone. V gene TRBV7-8 combines with J gene TRBJ2-7; 8 nucleotides line up with TRBD2. The CDR3 spans 16 residues. Germline CDR1 and CDR2: SGHVS and FQNEAQ. Unmatched junction bases numbered 10, after V lost 1 base and J lost 5 bases. The CDR3 nucleotides read TGTGCCAGCAGCTTAGGCTGGCGGGAGGCCCCCCACGAGCAGTACTTC. Amino acid sequence: CASSLGWREAPHEQYF.

The J gene is TRBJ2-3, the V gene TRBV9; 12 nucleotides align to TRBD1. The CDR3 length is 19 residues. Germline V gene sequence: CDR1 SGDLS, CDR2 YYNGEE. J gave up 4 bases and V 0 bases, and 12 bases lay outside the gene matches. CDR3 sequence (DNA): TGTGCCAGCAGCGTAGATGCTCGATCCGGGACAGGGGGCGCAGATACGCAGTATTTT. Translating it yields CASSVDARSGTGGADTQYF.

V usage is TRBV9 and J usage is TRBJ2-1, with 8 bases that match TRBD2. The CDR3 is 14 amino acids. After removal of 4 bases from V and 7 bases from J, the junction contained 7 bases not matched to a gene. Germline CDR1 SGDLS, CDR2 YYNGEE. The CDR3 coding sequence is TGTGCCAGCAGCTCGGGACTAGTGGGGAATGAGCAGTTCTTC. This sequence encodes CASSSGLVGNEQFF.

Notes on this clone: Additional DNA sequences in this sample encode the identical CDR3. V usage is TRBV7-2 and J usage is TRBJ1-3, with 10 positions matching TRBD1. The CDR3 is made up of 16 amino acids. CDR1 SGHTA and CDR2 FQGNSA come from the germline V gene. The ends lost 1 base at V and 4 bases at J; junction bases unmatched: 4. The CDR3 DNA follows: TGTGCCAGCAGCTTAGGAGGGACAGGGGTCGGAAACACCATATATTTT. This encodes CASSLGGTGVGNTIYF.

This rearrangement joins TRBV18 to TRBJ2-7; D gene uncertain. The V gene's germline CDR1 is KGHSH and CDR2 LQKENI. Between the trimmed V and J ends, which lost 3 bases and 5 bases, there was a span of 11 bases. This CDR3 comprises 13 residues. This chain's CDR3 is CASSPTRTNEQYF. CDR3 DNA sequence: TGTGCCAGCTCACCTACGAGGACGAACGAGCAGTACTTC.

This clone was counted a single time. The chain employs TRBV4-1 and TRBJ1-2; 9 positions match TRBD1. The CDR3 is 16 residues long. CDR1 and CDR2 from the germline V gene are MGHRA and YSYEKL. Trimming at V came to 5 bases and at J to 7 bases, leaving 14 bases not matched to a gene. Here the CDR3 DNA reads TGCGCCAGCAGCTTAGAGGCCGGGACAGGGTTCGGTGGCTACACCTTC. Translating it yields CASSLEAGTGFGGYTF.

The chain carries TRBV27 and TRBJ1-1; no reliable D call. CDR3 length: 11 residues. The V end was cut by 6 bases, the J end by 7 bases, with 9 bases between. Germline CDR1 is MNHEY and CDR2 is SMNVEV (reference sequence). CDR3 region: CASRYLSEAFF. CDR3 nucleotides: TGTGCCAGCAGATACCTGAGTGAAGCTTTCTTT.

J is TRBJ1-5 and V is TRBV6-1; maybe TRBD1 (5 bases). Germline CDR1 is MNHNS and CDR2 is SASEGT. With 2 bases removed from V and 6 bases from J, the gap between germline ends came to 8 bases. This CDR3 has 13 amino acids. The CDR3 reads CASSETDSQPQHF. In nucleotides, the CDR3 is TGTGCCAGCAGTGAAACCGACAGTCAGCCCCAGCATTTT.

This rearrangement joins TRBV10-2 to TRBJ2-6; D is possibly TRBD1 (7 bases). The CDR3 covers 15 residues. The V gene lost 11 bases and the J gene lost 2 bases, with 16 bases spanning the gap. CDR1 is WSHSY and CDR2 is SAAADI in the germline V gene. The CDR3 sequence: CAVRQGGAGANVLTF. In DNA form, the CDR3 reads TGCGCCGTACGGCAGGGGGGCGCTGGGGCCAACGTCCTGACTTTC.

Note on this clone: The sample holds other DNA sequences that translate to the same CDR3. The chain is built from TRBV18 and TRBJ2-7; TRBD2 is a possible D gene (6 bases). Germline CDR1 KGHSH, CDR2 LQKENI. The CDR3 covers 14 residues. Trimming shortened V by 2 bases and J by 0 bases, and 8 bases separated the two germline ends. The CDR3 here is CASSPWDSSYEQYF. The CDR3 DNA reads as TGTGCCAGCTCACCATGGGACTCCTCCTACGAGCAGTACTTC.

The chain couples TRBV4-3 to TRBJ1-4; D is unresolved. V lost 0 bases, J lost 8 bases, and 25 bases lay in between. Germline CDR1 reads LGHNA; CDR2 reads YSLEER. The CDR3 is 19 residues long. In DNA, the CDR3 is TGCGCCAGCAGCCAAGAATCCGGCGCGACGGGCGGGAGGCAAGAAAAACTGTTTTTT. Its translation: CASSQESGATGGRQEKLFF.

The chain uses TRBV5-1 and TRBJ1-1; D is perhaps TRBD1 (6 bases). Germline CDR1 is SGHRS and CDR2 is YFSETQ. This CDR3 is built from 13 residues. V was cut by 4 bases and J by 2 bases, with 9 bases left in between. The CDR3 DNA sequence: TGCGCCAGCAGCCGAGGGGGTAACACTGAAGCTTTCTTT. Translating it yields CASSRGGNTEAFF.

A word on this clone: Other DNA sequences from this sample encode an identical CDR3 as well. This chain connects TRBV27 to TRBJ1-6; 9 bases agree with TRBD1. CDR3 length: 15 residues. Germline trimming cut 2 bases from V and 4 bases from J; bases unmatched to any gene: 0. Germline V gives CDR1 MNHEY, CDR2 SMNVEV (reference sequence). DNA for the CDR3: TGTGCCAGCAGTTTAGGGACAGGGTATAATTCACCCCTCCACTTT. Residues: CASSLGTGYNSPLHF.

To note about this clone: This sample also contains other DNA sequences that code for the same CDR3. V usage is TRBV29-1 and J usage is TRBJ1-2; TRBD1 matches 11 bases. The germline CDR1 and CDR2 sequences are SQVTM and ANQGSEA. This CDR3 has 12 residues. The V gene end was trimmed by 7 bases and the J gene end by 8 bases; junction bases not matched to a gene: 6. The CDR3: CSAGQGAVGYTF. CDR3 coding DNA: TGCAGCGCCGGACAGGGGGCGGTCGGCTACACCTTC.

In its sample, this clone was seen once. The same CDR3 also results from other DNA sequences found in this sample. This chain connects TRBV5-4 to TRBJ2-7; D possibly corresponds to TRBD1 (6 bases). The V gene lost 7 bases and the J gene lost 3 bases, with 14 bases spanning the gap. There are 13 residues in the CDR3. Germline V gives CDR1 SGHNT, CDR2 YYREEE (reference sequence). The CDR3 sequence is CASSRRDNYEQYF. In nucleotides, the CDR3 is TGTGCCAGCTCACGTCGGGACAACTACGAGCAGTACTTC.

The table lists this clone with a count of one. V usage is TRBV7-2 and J usage is TRBJ2-1; D not certain. CDR3 length: 13 residues. Per the germline V gene, CDR1 is SGHTA and CDR2 is FQGNSA. V lost 4 bases and J lost 3, with 7 bases in between. In DNA, the CDR3 is TGTGCCAGCAGCTCTACCTTCTACAATGAGCAGTTCTTC. Its translation is CASSSTFYNEQFF.

This chain links TRBV5-6 with TRBJ2-5; D is unclear. Germline CDR1 reads SGHDT; CDR2 reads YYEEEE. This CDR3 is 15 amino acids long. V dropped 1 base and J dropped 2 bases, with 12 bases sitting between them. Here the CDR3 DNA reads TGTGCCAGCAGCTTGAATTTGCGCAGACAAGAGACCCAGTACTTC. It translates to CASSLNLRRQETQYF.

In its sample, this clone was seen once. The chain joins TRBV6-5 to TRBJ2-3; D call uncertain. The CDR3 sequence is 14 residues long. Trimming stripped 0 bases from V and 4 bases from J, with 8 bases between. The germline gives CDR1 MNHEY, CDR2 SVGAGI. CDR3 sequence (DNA): TGTGCCAGCAGTTACTCAGAGTTGGCAGATACGCAGTATTTT. Protein: CASSYSELADTQYF.

This sequence joins TRBV6-4 and TRBJ2-1; 8 bases align to TRBD2. The CDR3 spans 15 residues. Germline assignment: CDR1 MRHNA and CDR2 SNTAGT. V gave up 6 bases and J gave up 4 bases; unmatched junction bases: 8. CDR3: CASRKPGLGYNEQFF. CDR3 coding DNA: TGTGCCAGCAGAAAACCGGGACTAGGGTACAATGAGCAGTTCTTC.

V and J are TRBV5-4 and TRBJ2-1; TRBD2 aligns across 10 bases. The germline V gene has CDR1 SGHNT and CDR2 YYREEE (reference sequence). The length of the CDR3 is 16 residues. The V and J ends lost 3 bases and 6 bases, in that order; junction bases with no gene match: 9. This chain's CDR3 is CASSWPSGGASNEQFF. The CDR3 nucleotides are TGTGCCAGCAGCTGGCCGAGCGGGGGGGCCTCCAATGAGCAGTTCTTC.

The chain is built from TRBV5-1 and TRBJ2-2; perhaps TRBD1 as D (5 bases). The CDR3 runs 16 residues. CDR1 and CDR2 from the germline V gene are SGHRS and YFSETQ. Trimming shortened V by 0 bases and J by 6 bases, and 15 bases separated the two germline ends. CDR3 sequence: CASSLEPGQFPGELFF. In nucleotides, the CDR3 is TGCGCCAGCAGCTTGGAGCCAGGGCAATTTCCCGGGGAGCTGTTTTTT.

The chain has TRBV28 and TRBJ1-4; 9 bases align to TRBD1. Germline trimming cut 5 bases from V and 10 bases from J; bases unmatched to any gene: 8. This CDR3 region has 14 residues. The germline gives CDR1 MDHEN, CDR2 SYDVKM. The CDR3 DNA reads TGTGCCAGCAGTACCACAGGGGGCGCGGGAAAACTGTTTTTT. Its protein product is CASSTTGGAGKLFF.